This note documents a single T cell receptor beta chain sequence. Its antigen is still unknown. The data are from a study of response to subunit inactivated influenza vaccine. Germline trimming cut 4 bases from V and 0 bases from J; bases unmatched to any gene: 9. The CDR3 sequence is 16 residues long. Germline V lookup: CDR1 SNHLY, CDR2 FYNNEI. One entry per CDR3 protein, called by TCRdb with MiXCR from the RT-PCR reads. Among more than 150,000 distinct CDR3 sequences listed, about 10% were seen once. Findings and limits, study-wide: It was suggested by the authors that few new T cells are recruited by each seasonal influenza vaccination.

This sequence originates from a man between 50 and 75 years old who received an inactivated influenza vaccine. The sequenced sample was CD8+ T cells sorted from PBMCs, obtained roughly 24 months after vaccination. V and J are TRBV2 and TRBJ2-7; 7 bases align to TRBD1. This CDR3 reads CASSVWGTVSSYEQYF. The CDR3 DNA is TGTGCCAGCAGTGTGTGGGGGACAGTGAGCTCCTACGAGCAGTACTTC. The entire variable domain, with the rest obtained from reference TRBV2 and TRBJ2-7, is as follows: EPEVTQTPSHQVTQMGQEVILRCVPISNHLYFYWYRQILGQKVEFLVSFYNNEISEKSEIFDDQFSVERPDGSNFTLKIRSTKLEDSAMYFCASSVWGTVSSYEQYFGPGTRLTVT.